This TCR beta chain was captured by sequencing in a study of chemoradiotherapy in HPV16-positive cancers (dated by TCRdb to 2022 to 2024). A note on the overall study: Functional T-cell assays on cells from a couple of HPV16-positive patients defined candidate HPV-specific T-cell clones and common TCR motifs. The candidate HPV-specific TCRs and motifs were then tracked in TCR repertoires from about 93 patients with HPV-related cancers. The study asked whether T-cell immunity to the HPV oncoproteins E6 and E7 changes during chemoradiotherapy and whether this immunity affects survival. Broader findings and caveats from the paper: The survival association was reported for HPV16-positive patients, and the functional definition of HPV-specific T cells was derived from only a couple of HPV16-positive patients. Among HPV16-positive patients, expansion of HPV-responsive T cells during chemoradiotherapy was associated with better recurrence-free survival. Expansion of candidate HPV-specific clones and E7-related TCR motifs was observed in the tumor microenvironment during treatment, whereas no such expansion was observed for non-HPV-specific T cells.

Libraries were prepared through the immunoSEQ multiplex PCR assay. TCRdb holds this immuneACCESS table with in-frame rearrangements only. Some clones are missing; in checked studies, unresolved V genes explain under half, and the rest has no known cause. The sample includes tens of thousands of clones, with about 88% observed a single time. Around 3.3% of the sample is taken by the ten largest. Because repertoires were sampled repeatedly during chemoradiotherapy, clonal expansion in the tumor microenvironment could be followed. Of note for this clone: Its antigen remains undetermined. Per-base qualities were not stored, and no clone one base away is much larger.

From a lookup of the germline V gene, CDR1 and CDR2 are SGHVS and FNYEAQ. From the cysteine up to the phenylalanine, the CDR3 has a length of 15 residues. Only the CDR3 part of the read is kept: 45 bases, read in frame from the first base. V lost 5 bases and J lost 3 bases; the stretch between them is 16 bases long. The source is a human donor with HPV-associated anogenital cancer. The sequencing here drew on blood, taken from a patient who underwent chemoradiotherapy. In this chain, TRBV7-6 is recombined with TRBJ1-1; a tentative D call is TRBD1 (5 bases match). Read as DNA, the sequence is TGTGCCAGCAGCCAGAGGGCGGGGGGGGACACTGAAGCTTTCTTT. Its amino acids are CASSQRAGGDTEAFF.